The 2 T cell receptor beta chains listed next were all sequenced from one sample in a study of blood T cell repertoires in COVID-19. Data came from immunoSEQ multiplex PCR; TCRdb stores just in-frame clones and leaves some out. Here the sample spans fewer than 300,000 clones, approximately 86% being singletons. Sequences were obtained from peripheral blood. These receptors were taken from a man aged 18 to 29 with active or convalescent COVID-19.

The chain carries TRBV7-2 and TRBJ1-4; D call uncertain. CDR1 is SGHTA, CDR2 FQGNSA, per germline. The CDR3 spans 15 residues. Trimming shortened V by 4 bases and J by 0 bases, and 9 bases separated the two germline ends. The CDR3 DNA reads TGTGCCAGCAGCTCCTATCTGGCAACTAATGAAAAACTGTTTTTT. Translation: CASSSYLATNEKLFF.

This clone has more than one count but fewer than ten. This chain uses TRBV9 with TRBJ1-2, with D possibly TRBD1 on 5 matching bases. The CDR3 is 10 amino acids. Between the trimmed V and J ends, which lost 7 bases and 5 bases, there was a span of 6 bases. The germline CDR1 and CDR2 sequences are SGDLS and YYNGEE. CDR3 nucleotide sequence: TGTGCCAGCTCAGGGTATGGCTACACCTTC. It codes for CASSGYGYTF.